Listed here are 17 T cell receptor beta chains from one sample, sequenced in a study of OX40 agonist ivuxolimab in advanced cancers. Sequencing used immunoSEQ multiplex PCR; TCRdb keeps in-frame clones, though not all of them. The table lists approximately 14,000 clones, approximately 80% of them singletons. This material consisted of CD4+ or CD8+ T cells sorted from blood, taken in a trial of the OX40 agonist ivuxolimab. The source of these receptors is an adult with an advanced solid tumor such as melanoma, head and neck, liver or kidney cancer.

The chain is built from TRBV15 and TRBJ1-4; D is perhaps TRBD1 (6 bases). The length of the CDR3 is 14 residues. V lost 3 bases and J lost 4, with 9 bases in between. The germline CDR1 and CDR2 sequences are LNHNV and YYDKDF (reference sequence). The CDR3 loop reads CATSSRGGNEKLFF. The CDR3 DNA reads TGTGCCACCAGCAGCAGAGGGGGTAATGAAAAACTGTTTTTT.

The CDR3 DNA follows: TGTGCCAGTAGCGGACTCAGCTACGAGCAGTACTTC. This gives the protein CASSGLSYEQYF. The chain employs TRBV19 and TRBJ2-7; TRBD2 might be the D (5 bases). V gave up 6 bases and J gave up 3 bases, with 9 bases separating them. This CDR3 has 12 amino acids. CDR1 and CDR2 (germline): LNHDA, SQIVND (reference sequence). The variable domain in full, with the rest retrieved from reference TRBV19 and TRBJ2-7, is DGGITQSPKYLFRKEGQNVTLSCEQNLNHDAMYWYRQDPGQGLRLIYYSQIVNDFQKGDIAEGYSVSREKKESFPLTVTSAQKNPTAFYLCASSGLSYEQYFGPGTRLTVT.

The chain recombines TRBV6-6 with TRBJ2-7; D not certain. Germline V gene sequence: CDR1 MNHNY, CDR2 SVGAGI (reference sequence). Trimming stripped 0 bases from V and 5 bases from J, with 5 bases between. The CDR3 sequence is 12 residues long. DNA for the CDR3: TGTGCCAGCAGTTACTCAGTCAACGAGCAGTACTTC. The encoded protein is CASSYSVNEQYF.

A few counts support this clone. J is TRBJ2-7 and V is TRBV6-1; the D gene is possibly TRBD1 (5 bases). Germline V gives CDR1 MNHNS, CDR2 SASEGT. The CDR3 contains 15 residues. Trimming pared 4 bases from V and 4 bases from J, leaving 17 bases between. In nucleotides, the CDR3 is TGTGCCAGCAGTGTCGTTAGACAGCCGGCATACGAGCAGTACTTC. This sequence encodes CASSVVRQPAYEQYF.

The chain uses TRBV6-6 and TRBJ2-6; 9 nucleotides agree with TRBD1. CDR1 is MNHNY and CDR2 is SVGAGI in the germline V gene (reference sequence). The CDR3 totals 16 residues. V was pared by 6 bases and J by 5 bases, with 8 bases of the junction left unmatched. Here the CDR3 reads CASSQRDRERANVLTF. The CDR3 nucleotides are TGTGCCAGCAGCCAGAGGGACAGGGAGAGGGCCAACGTCCTGACTTTC.

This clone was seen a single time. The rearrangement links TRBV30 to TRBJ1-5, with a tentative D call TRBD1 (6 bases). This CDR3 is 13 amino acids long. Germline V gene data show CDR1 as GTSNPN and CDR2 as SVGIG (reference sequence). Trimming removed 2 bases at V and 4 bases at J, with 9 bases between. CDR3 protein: CAWSTGTNQPQHF. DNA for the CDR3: TGTGCCTGGAGTACAGGGACGAATCAGCCCCAGCATTTT.

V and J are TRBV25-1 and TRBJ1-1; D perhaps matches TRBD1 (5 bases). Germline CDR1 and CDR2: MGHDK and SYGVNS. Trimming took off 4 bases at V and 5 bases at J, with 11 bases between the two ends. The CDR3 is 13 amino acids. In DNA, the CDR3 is TGTGCCAGCAGTGGGGGGTGGTTTACTGAAGCTTTCTTT. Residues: CASSGGWFTEAFF.

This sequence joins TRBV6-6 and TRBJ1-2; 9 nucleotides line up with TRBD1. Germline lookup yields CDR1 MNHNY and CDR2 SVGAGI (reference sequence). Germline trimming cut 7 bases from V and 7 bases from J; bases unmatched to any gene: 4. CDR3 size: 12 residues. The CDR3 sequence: CASIGQGTGYTF. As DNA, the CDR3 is TGTGCCAGCATTGGACAGGGGACTGGCTACACCTTC.

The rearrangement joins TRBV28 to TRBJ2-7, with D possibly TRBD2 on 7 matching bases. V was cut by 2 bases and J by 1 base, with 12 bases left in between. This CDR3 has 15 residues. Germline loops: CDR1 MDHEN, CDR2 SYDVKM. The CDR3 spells CASSLTRGGSYEQYF. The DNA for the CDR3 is TGTGCCAGCAGTTTAACAAGGGGGGGGTCCTACGAGCAGTACTTC.

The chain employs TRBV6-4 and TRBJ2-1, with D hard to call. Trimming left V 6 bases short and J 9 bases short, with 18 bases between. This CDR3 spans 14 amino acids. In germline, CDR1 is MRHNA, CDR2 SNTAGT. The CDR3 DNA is TGTGCCAGCAGAGAGAACCCGGGCTCCGGTGAGCAGTTCTTC. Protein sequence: CASRENPGSGEQFF.

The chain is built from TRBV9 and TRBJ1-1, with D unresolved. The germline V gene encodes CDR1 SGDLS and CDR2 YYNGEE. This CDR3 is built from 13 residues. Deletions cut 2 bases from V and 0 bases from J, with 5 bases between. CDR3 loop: CASSVHLNTEAFF. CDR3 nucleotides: TGTGCCAGCAGCGTCCACTTGAACACTGAAGCTTTCTTT.

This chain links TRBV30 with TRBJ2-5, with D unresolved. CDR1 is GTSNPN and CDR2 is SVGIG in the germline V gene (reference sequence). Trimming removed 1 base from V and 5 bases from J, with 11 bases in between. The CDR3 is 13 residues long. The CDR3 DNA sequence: TGTGCCTGGAGTGCCGACGACGGGGAGACCCAGTACTTC. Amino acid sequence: CAWSADDGETQYF.

The CDR3 DNA is TGTGCCAGCAGTCTACTGACAGGTAACAATCAGCCCCAGCATTTT. As protein: CASSLLTGNNQPQHF. The chain recombines TRBV28 with TRBJ1-5, with TRBD1 as a possible D gene (6 bases). Germline loops: CDR1 MDHEN, CDR2 SYDVKM. Trimming took 5 bases from V and 3 from J, leaving 14 bases between them. The CDR3 has 15 amino acids.

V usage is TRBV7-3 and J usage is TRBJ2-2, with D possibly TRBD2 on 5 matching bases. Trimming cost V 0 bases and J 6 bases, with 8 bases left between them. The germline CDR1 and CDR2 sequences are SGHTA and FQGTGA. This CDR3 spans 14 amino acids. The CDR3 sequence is CASSLTGSSGELFF. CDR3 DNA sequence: TGTGCCAGCAGCTTAACGGGGAGCTCCGGGGAGCTGTTTTTT. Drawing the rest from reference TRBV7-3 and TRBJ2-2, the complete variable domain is GAGVSQTPSNKVTEKGKYVELRCDPISGHTALYWYRQSLGQGPEFLIYFQGTGAADDSGLPNDRFFAVRPEGSVSTLKIQRTERGDSAVYLCASSLTGSSGELFFGEGSRLTVL.

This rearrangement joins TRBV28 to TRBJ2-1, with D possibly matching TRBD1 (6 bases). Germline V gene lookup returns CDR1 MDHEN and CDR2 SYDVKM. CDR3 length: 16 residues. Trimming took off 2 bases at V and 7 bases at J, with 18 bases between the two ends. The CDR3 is CASSLGLSGVENEQFF. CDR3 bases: TGTGCCAGCAGTTTAGGATTGTCAGGGGTAGAGAATGAGCAGTTCTTC.

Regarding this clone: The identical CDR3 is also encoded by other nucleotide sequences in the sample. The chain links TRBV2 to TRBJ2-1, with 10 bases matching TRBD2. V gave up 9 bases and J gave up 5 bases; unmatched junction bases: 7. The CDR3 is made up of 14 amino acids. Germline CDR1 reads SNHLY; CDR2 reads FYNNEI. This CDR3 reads CASTLAGADNEQFF. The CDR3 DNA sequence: TGTGCCAGTACTCTAGCGGGAGCCGACAATGAGCAGTTCTTC.

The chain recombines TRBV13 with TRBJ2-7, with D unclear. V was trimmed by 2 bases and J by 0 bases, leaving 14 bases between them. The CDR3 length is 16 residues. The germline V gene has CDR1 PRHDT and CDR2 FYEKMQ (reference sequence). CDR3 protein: CASSLRIGYSSYEQYF. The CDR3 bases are TGTGCCAGCAGCTTAAGAATCGGGTACAGCTCCTACGAGCAGTACTTC.